Listed below are T cell receptor beta chains from one sample, sequenced in a study of OX40 agonist ivuxolimab in advanced cancers. The protocol was immunoSEQ multiplex PCR, while the TCRdb copy is restricted to in-frame clones and leaves out a portion. The sample has fewer than 30,000 clones, approximately 90% seen once. Material: CD4+ or CD8+ T cells sorted from blood, obtained in a trial of the OX40 agonist ivuxolimab. Receptor source: an adult with an advanced solid tumor such as melanoma, head and neck, liver or kidney cancer. CDR3s include the opening cysteine and the closing phenylalanine or tryptophan. The D gene is left open where the match is weak. The size field is filled for only some rows; it gives once, few, many or a size class.

>NA|TRBV5-1|NA|TRBJ1-1
TGCGCCAGCAGTGGGATGGACAGCAGCTTGAACACTGAAGCTTTCTTT
CASSGMDSSLNTEAFF
>once|TRBV6-5|NA|TRBJ1-1
TGTGCCAGCAGTTACTTGGGACGGACGAACACTGAAGCTTTCTTT
CASSYLGRTNTEAFF
>NA|TRBV7-1|NA|TRBJ2-7
TGTGCCAGCACCGGAAACACAGGGATCTACGAGCAGTACTTC
CASTGNTGIYEQYF
>NA|TRBV7-9|NA|TRBJ1-1
TGTGCCAGCAGCTGGCCGGCAACAATTGAAGCTTTCTTT
CASSWPATIEAFF
>NA|TRBV7-6|NA|TRBJ2-2
TGTGCCAGCAGCTTAGCGGGGGACTCCACCGGGGAGCTGTTTTTT
CASSLAGDSTGELFF
>NA|TRBV4-2|TRBD1|TRBJ2-7
TGTGCCAGCAGCCAAGATGGGGGACAGTTGATTTTTTACGAGCAGTACTTC
CASSQDGGQLIFYEQYF
>NA|TRBV30|TRBD1|TRBJ1-6
TGTGCCTGGAGCACCGGGACAGGGGCAAATTCACCCCTCCACTTT
CAWSTGTGANSPLHF
>NA|TRBV7-9|TRBD2|TRBJ2-7
TGTGCCAGCAGCCGCCCCGGGACTAGGGCCTACGAGCAGTACTTC
CASSRPGTRAYEQYF
>NA|TRBV4-2|TRBD1|TRBJ2-7
TGTGCCAGCAGCCAAGGGGGACAGGCCTACGAGCAGTACTTC
CASSQGGQAYEQYF
>NA|TRBV5-1|NA|TRBJ2-3
TGCGCCAGCAGCTTGAAGGAGGGCAGAACTAGCACAGATACGCAGTATTTT
CASSLKEGRTSTDTQYF
>NA|TRBV4-3|NA|TRBJ1-2
TGCGCCAGCAGCCTGGTGGGGGGCGCAGGGGATGGCTACACCTTC
CASSLVGGAGDGYTF
>NA|TRBV28|TRBD1|TRBJ1-5
TGTGCCAGCAGTTTCTTGACGGGACAGGTCAATCAGCCCCAGCATTTT
CASSFLTGQVNQPQHF
>NA|TRBV2|TRBD2|TRBJ2-7
TGTGCCAGCAGTGAAGGTTTAACTAGCGGCTCCTACGAGCAGTACTTC
CASSEGLTSGSYEQYF
>NA|TRBV5-1|NA|TRBJ2-2
TGCGCCAGCAGCCCTTTACAGGGGACTCTGGGGGAGCTGTTTTTT
CASSPLQGTLGELFF
>NA|TRBV9|NA|TRBJ2-1
TGTGCCAGCAGCGTTCAGGGGGGATACAATGAGCAGTTCTTC
CASSVQGGYNEQFF
>NA|TRBV4-1|TRBD1|TRBJ2-7
TGCGCCAGCAGCCCGTCCGGGCAGGGGGCCTACGAGCAGTACTTC
CASSPSGQGAYEQYF
>NA|TRBV30|NA|TRBJ1-6
TGTGCCTGGAGTGTGGGATCACCCCTCCACTTT
CAWSVGSPLHF
>once|TRBV7-8|NA|TRBJ2-7
TGTGCCAGCAGCTCTTCAGGAAGGGGGTCCTACGAGCAGTACTTC
CASSSSGRGSYEQYF
>NA|TRBV11-2|NA|TRBJ2-5
TGTGCCAGCAGCCAGACAGGAAATGCGGAGACCCAGTACTTC
CASSQTGNAETQYF
>NA|TRBV27|TRBD1|TRBJ2-1
TGTGCCAGCAGTCTTCTGGGACAGGCGTTAACTGAGCAGTTCTTC
CASSLLGQALTEQFF
>NA|TRBV27|NA|TRBJ2-3
TGTGCCAGCAGTCCTTCCGGTCATTACACAGATACGCAGTATTTT
CASSPSGHYTDTQYF
>once|TRBV9|TRBD1|TRBJ2-2
TGTGCCAGCAGCGACGGGACAGGACGCCCGTACCATACCGGGGAGCTGTTTTTT
CASSDGTGRPYHTGELFF
>NA|TRBV10-1|TRBD2|TRBJ2-1
TGCGCCAGCAGTGAGGAGCGGGAGCTCGGCGATGAGCAGTTCTTC
CASSEERELGDEQFF
>NA|TRBV7-4|NA|TRBJ2-5
TGTGCCAGCAGCTTCAGGGACCAAGAGACCCAGTACTTC
CASSFRDQETQYF
>few|TRBV10-3|NA|TRBJ1-1
TGTGCCATCAGTGCGGGGGGATCGGTAACTGAAGCTTTCTTT
CAISAGGSVTEAFF
>NA|TRBV7-2|TRBD2|TRBJ2-7
TGTGCCAGCAGCTTATGGACTAGCGGAGGAGAGCAGTACTTC
CASSLWTSGGEQYF
>NA|TRBV5-4|TRBD1|TRBJ1-2
TGTGCCAGCAGCTTGGGGGGACAGTCCTATGGCTACACCTTC
CASSLGGQSYGYTF
>NA|TRBV27|TRBD1|TRBJ2-7
TGTGCCAGCAGTTTATCGGTAGGGACAGGGGACTACGAGCAGTACTTC
CASSLSVGTGDYEQYF
>NA|TRBV6-1|TRBD1|TRBJ1-5
TGTGCCAGCAGTGAGCCCCGGGGACAGGCTAATCAGCCCCAGCATTTT
CASSEPRGQANQPQHF
>NA|TRBV13|TRBD1|TRBJ2-1
TGTGCCAGCAGAACCGGGACAGGGGTTGAAGTGCAGTTCTTC
CASRTGTGVEVQFF
>NA|TRBV19|TRBD1|TRBJ1-1
TGTGCCAGTAGTATTCGCGGGGACAGGGGGGATCCCCATCGGATGAACACTGAAGCTTTCTTT
CASSIRGDRGDPHRMNTEAFF